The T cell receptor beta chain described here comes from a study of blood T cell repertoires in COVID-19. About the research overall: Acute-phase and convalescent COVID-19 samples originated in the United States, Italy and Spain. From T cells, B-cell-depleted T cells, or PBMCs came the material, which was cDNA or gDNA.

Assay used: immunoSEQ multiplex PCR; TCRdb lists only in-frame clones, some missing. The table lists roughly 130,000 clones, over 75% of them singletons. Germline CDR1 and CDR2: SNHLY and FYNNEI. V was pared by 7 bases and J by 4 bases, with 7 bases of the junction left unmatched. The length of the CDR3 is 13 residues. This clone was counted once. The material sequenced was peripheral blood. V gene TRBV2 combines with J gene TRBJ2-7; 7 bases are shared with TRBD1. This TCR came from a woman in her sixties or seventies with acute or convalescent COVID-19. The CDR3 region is CASKGDRRYEQYF. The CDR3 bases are TGTGCCAGCAAGGGGGACAGAAGGTACGAGCAGTACTTC. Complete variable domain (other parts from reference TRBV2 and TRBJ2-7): EPEVTQTPSHQVTQMGQEVILRCVPISNHLYFYWYRQILGQKVEFLVSFYNNEISEKSEIFDDQFSVERPDGSNFTLKIRSTKLEDSAMYFCASKGDRRYEQYFGPGTRLTVT.